The present T cell receptor (beta chain) was sequenced within a study of T cell changes during pregnancy in multiple sclerosis. Per germline, CDR1 SNHLY and CDR2 FYNNEI. The V and J ends lost 7 bases and 5 bases respectively, with 12 bases between them. The CDR3 totals 13 residues. Profiling relied on immunoSEQ multiplex PCR, and the TCRdb table lists in-frame clones only, not all of them. The repertoire includes 40,000 to 50,000 clones, around 90% of them detected once, and roughly 10% sits in the top ten. The chain combines TRBV2 with TRBJ2-1; TRBD1 might be the D (5 bases). The material was CD8+ T cells from peripheral blood mononuclear cells, obtained after pregnancy. The TCR originated in a female donor with multiple sclerosis, enrolled in a pregnancy study. CDR3 bases: TGTGCCAGCACCCATGACAGTGACAATGAGCAGTTCTTC. As protein: CASTHDSDNEQFF.